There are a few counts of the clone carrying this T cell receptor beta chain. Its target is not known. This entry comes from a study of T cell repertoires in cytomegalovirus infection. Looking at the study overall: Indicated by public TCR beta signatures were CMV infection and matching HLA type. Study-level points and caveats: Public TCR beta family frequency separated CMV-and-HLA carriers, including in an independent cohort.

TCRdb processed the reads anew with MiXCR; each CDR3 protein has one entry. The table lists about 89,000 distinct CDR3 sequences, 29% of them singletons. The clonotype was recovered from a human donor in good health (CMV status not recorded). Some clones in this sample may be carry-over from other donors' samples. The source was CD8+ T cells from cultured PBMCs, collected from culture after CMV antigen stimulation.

In DNA, the CDR3 is TGTGCCAGCAGCCCACAGGGCTTCGACGAGCAGTACTTC. It specifies CASSPQGFDEQYF. This rearrangement joins TRBV14 to TRBJ2-7, with D possibly being TRBD1 (6 bases). The germline V and J ends were trimmed by 4 bases and 5 bases, with 12 bases remaining between them. Per the germline V gene, CDR1 is SGHDN and CDR2 is FVKESK. This CDR3 spans 13 amino acids.